The 11 T cell receptor beta chains listed next were all sequenced from one sample in a study of patients and donors after allogeneic stem cell transplantation. TCRdb processed the RT-PCR reads anew with MiXCR; each CDR3 protein has one entry. The sample includes over 400,000 distinct CDR3 sequences, roughly 17% seen only once; the top ten take less than 9.5%. The sequenced sample was blood, either unsorted or a sorted T cell fraction (not recorded which). All receptors come from a human donor who was either an allogeneic HSCT recipient or a stem cell or donor lymphocyte infusion donor (not recorded which). It is not recorded whose cells these are; they may come from a transplant donor.

The rearrangement uses TRBV7-2 and TRBJ2-7; possible D gene TRBD1, 6 bases. The V end lost 1 base, the J end lost 6 bases, and 22 bases lay between the germline ends. CDR1 and CDR2 from the germline V gene are SGHTA and FQGNSA. The CDR3 consists of 17 residues. The CDR3 sequence is CASSLGRAGVFKGEQYF. The CDR3 nucleotides read TGTGCCAGCAGCTTAGGTAGGGCAGGGGTTTTCAAGGGCGAGCAGTACTTC.

CDR3 loop: CATGQGKAYEQYF. CDR3 coding DNA: TGTGCCACCGGGCAGGGGAAGGCCTACGAGCAGTACTTC. This sequence joins TRBV15 and TRBJ2-7; weak D call: TRBD1 (6 bases). CDR1 LNHNV and CDR2 YYDKDF come from the germline V gene (reference sequence). V dropped 8 bases and J dropped 2 bases, with 13 bases sitting between them. This CDR3 comprises 13 residues. The entire variable domain, with the rest obtained from reference TRBV15 and TRBJ2-7, is as follows: DAMVIQNPRYQVTQFGKPVTLSCSQTLNHNVMYWYQQKSSQAPKLLFHYYDKDFNNEADTPDNFQSRRPNTSFCFLDIRSPGLGDTAMYLCATGQGKAYEQYFGPGTRLTVT.

This chain connects TRBV29-1 to TRBJ2-7; no clear D gene. In germline, CDR1 is SQVTM, CDR2 ANQGSEA. CDR3 length equals 12 residues. V was trimmed by 6 bases and J by 4 bases, leaving 13 bases between them. CDR3 sequence (DNA): TGCAGCGTCACCGGGTTTTCTTACGAGCAGTACTTC. Protein sequence: CSVTGFSYEQYF.

The rearrangement links TRBV4-3 to TRBJ2-7; D ambiguous. Germline CDR1 reads LGHNA; CDR2 reads YSLEER. V was clipped by 0 bases and J by 1 base, with 16 bases between them. The CDR3 length is 17 residues. The CDR3 protein is CASSQEVVGYSSYEQYF. CDR3 nucleotides: TGCGCCAGCAGCCAAGAAGTCGTTGGGTACAGTTCCTACGAGCAGTACTTC.

This clonotype was observed a few times. The rearrangement links TRBV4-3 to TRBJ1-1; D remains unclear. The CDR3 contains 15 residues. Germline V gene lookup returns CDR1 LGHNA and CDR2 YSLEER. V lost 0 bases and J lost 5, with 13 bases in between. This CDR3 is CASSQDLGPGTEAFF. The CDR3 region has the DNA TGCGCCAGCAGCCAAGATTTGGGCCCGGGGACTGAAGCTTTCTTT.

This clonotype was counted between two and nine times. The chain carries TRBV6-1 and TRBJ1-5; D is undetermined. The germline gives CDR1 MNHNS, CDR2 SASEGT. V shed 7 bases and J shed 8 bases, with 15 bases lying between them. The CDR3 loop spans 13 amino acids. CDR3 bases: TGTGCCAGCAAACGGACTAGTTCAGAGCCCCAGCATTTT. Translation gives CASKRTSSEPQHF.

A remark on this clonotype: Its ends do not fully match the called genes, so a read error is possible. This chain links TRBV6-5 with TRBJ2-2; possibly TRBD2 for D (6 bases). Per germline, CDR1 MNHEY and CDR2 SVGAGI. The CDR3 has 12 amino acids. DNA of the CDR3: TGTGCCGGCAGTCGGGGGACCGGGGAGCTGTTTTTT. It specifies CAGSRGTGELFF.

The rearrangement joins TRBV19 to TRBJ1-5; no definite D call. The germline V gene has CDR1 LNHDA and CDR2 SQIVND (reference sequence). Between the trimmed V and J ends, which lost 6 bases and 2 bases, there was a span of 11 bases. This CDR3 has 14 residues. The CDR3 loop reads CASRIWAGNQPQHF. CDR3 DNA: TGTGCCAGTAGGATATGGGCGGGCAATCAGCCCCAGCATTTT.

This clonotype appeared a few times. The chain is built from TRBV27 and TRBJ1-4; a possible D gene is TRBD1 (6 bases). Deletions cut 5 bases from V and 0 bases from J, with 25 bases between. Germline CDR1 is MNHEY and CDR2 is SMNVEV (reference sequence). CDR3 size: 20 residues. The DNA for the CDR3 is TGTGCCAGCAGTCAAACGCGCTTCGACCGGGGGCCTGCAACTAATGAAAAACTGTTTTTT. It translates to CASSQTRFDRGPATNEKLFF.

This clonotype has just a few counts. The chain couples TRBV7-2 to TRBJ2-1, with a possible D match to TRBD2 (6 bases). Trimming took off 0 bases at V and 8 bases at J, with 17 bases between the two ends. CDR3 length equals 16 residues. CDR1 SGHTA and CDR2 FQGNSA come from the germline V gene. For the CDR3, the DNA is TGTGCCAGCAGCTTAGCGCGGTGGAGGCCGGGGGATGAGCAGTTCTTC. As protein: CASSLARWRPGDEQFF.

This clonotype occurred a few times. The chain carries TRBV7-9 and TRBJ2-3, with a tentative D call TRBD2 (5 bases). Trimming took 5 bases from V and 2 from J, leaving 8 bases between them. This CDR3 comprises 13 residues. CDR1 and CDR2 from the germline V gene are SEHNR and FQNEAQ (reference sequence). DNA for the CDR3: TGTGCCAGCAGCAAGCGGAACACAGATACGCAGTATTTT. Translating it yields CASSKRNTDTQYF.